Detailed here is one T cell receptor beta chain. These data belong to a study of control samples from healthy donors and cancer patients. The data were produced by immunoSEQ multiplex PCR, yet TCRdb's version contains in-frame clones alone and is incomplete. The sample carries roughly 200,000 clones, about 93% recorded once. This clonotype was obtained from a man in his fifties or sixties in good health. Sequenced: blood.

DNA for the CDR3: TGCGCCAGCAGGGACTACAATGAGCAGTTCTTC. Translated, it gives CASRDYNEQFF. The gene calls are TRBV5-1 and TRBJ2-1, with D uncertain. Trimming shortened V by 5 bases and J by 3 bases, and 3 bases separated the two germline ends. The CDR3 length is 11 residues. Germline CDR1 is SGHRS and CDR2 is YFSETQ.